This is a list of T cell receptor beta chains from one sample in a study of blood T cell repertoires in COVID-19. Sequenced by immunoSEQ multiplex PCR; TCRdb stores in-frame clones only, minus some. The sample has about 150,000 clones; roughly 82% are singletons. Sequencing used peripheral blood. These receptors all stem from a woman between 50 and 59 years old in a cohort sampled during active or convalescent COVID-19. CDR3s include the opening cysteine and the closing phenylalanine or tryptophan. D genes are given only for firm matches. Where a row states a size, it is once, few, many or the class of an expanded clone; other rows omit it.

>TRBJ2-1|-|-|TRBV27
CASSFLASSGIGSYNEQFF
TGTGCCAGCAGTTTTTTGGCGTCGAGCGGAATTGGTTCCTACAATGAGCAGTTCTTC
>TRBJ2-3|-|TRBD2|TRBV9
CASSPPPSGGADTQYF
TGTGCCAGCAGCCCCCCGCCTAGCGGGGGTGCAGATACGCAGTATTTT
>TRBJ2-1|-|-|TRBV7-9
CASSLAQLALNEQFF
TGTGCCAGCAGCTTAGCGCAACTAGCCCTAAATGAGCAGTTCTTC
>TRBJ2-1|-|TRBD2|TRBV29-1
CSVGAGGVEQFF
TGCAGCGTTGGGGCCGGGGGGGTTGAGCAGTTCTTC
>TRBJ1-3|-|-|TRBV3-1/TRBV3-2
CASSQYYLGNTIYF
TGTGCCAGCAGCCAATATTATCTTGGAAACACCATATATTTT
>TRBJ1-3|few|-|TRBV11-2
CASSLDPGYGNTIYF
TGTGCCAGCAGCTTAGATCCCGGGTATGGAAACACCATATATTTT
>TRBJ1-2|-|-|TRBV29-1
CSVHTPSYGYTF
TGCAGCGTCCACACCCCAAGCTATGGCTACACCTTC
>TRBJ2-1|-|TRBD1|TRBV19
CASTPGWTGKHNEQFF
TGTGCCAGTACCCCCGGCTGGACAGGGAAACACAATGAGCAGTTCTTC
>TRBJ1-2|-|TRBD1|TRBV12-3/TRBV12-4
CASRPDRNYGYTF
TGTGCCAGCAGACCGGACAGGAACTATGGCTACACCTTC
>TRBJ1-1|-|TRBD1|TRBV19
CASSTTGDTEAFF
TGTGCCAGTAGTACCACAGGGGACACTGAAGCTTTCTTT
>TRBJ1-4|-|-|TRBV7-9
CASSLNGKTDPREKLFF
TGTGCCAGCAGCTTAAACGGCAAGACAGACCCCCGGGAAAAACTGTTTTTT
>TRBJ2-1|-|TRBD1|TRBV27
CASSWGTGLSNEQFF
TGTGCCAGCAGTTGGGGGACAGGGCTAAGCAATGAGCAGTTCTTC
>TRBJ1-2|-|-|TRBV4-3
CASSQDQGSPIYGYTF
TGCGCCAGCAGCCAAGACCAGGGCAGTCCAATCTATGGCTACACCTTC
>TRBJ2-3|-|-|TRBV30
CAWRLRSADTQYF
TGTGCCTGGAGGTTGAGGAGCGCAGATACGCAGTATTTT
>TRBJ2-3|-|-|TRBV12-3/TRBV12-4
CASRSGVTDTQYF
TGTGCCAGCAGGTCAGGCGTCACAGATACGCAGTATTTT
>TRBJ2-3|-|-|TRBV5-1
CASSLDATSQVTQYF
TGCGCCAGCAGCTTGGACGCGACGAGCCAGGTTACGCAGTATTTT
>TRBJ1-1|once|-|TRBV14
CASSQDGLAGAAFF
TGTGCCAGCAGCCAAGATGGACTCGCAGGGGCAGCTTTCTTT
>TRBJ2-5|-|TRBD2|TRBV5-4
CASSLSLAGGETQYF
TGTGCCAGCAGCTTGAGCCTAGCGGGGGGGGAGACCCAGTACTTC
>TRBJ1-5|-|-|TRBV19
CAGGGVNSNQPQHF
TGTGCCGGTGGGGGGGTTAATAGCAATCAGCCCCAGCATTTT
>TRBJ2-5|-|-|TRBV7-2
CASSLGQTQETQYF
TGTGCCAGCAGCTTAGGACAGACCCAAGAGACCCAGTACTTC
>TRBJ1-4|-|TRBD1|TRBV18
CASSPPRGRSEKLFF
TGTGCCAGCTCACCACCCAGGGGGCGAAGTGAAAAACTGTTTTTT
>TRBJ2-6|-|-|TRBV11-2
CASSFVGLLTRGGANVLTF
TGTGCCAGCAGCTTCGTGGGCTTACTGACCCGGGGGGGGGCCAACGTCCTGACTTTC
>TRBJ2-5|-|TRBD1|TRBV6-5
CASNRGRQETQYF
TGTGCCAGCAACAGGGGGCGCCAGGAGACCCAGTACTTC
>TRBJ1-3|-|TRBD1|TRBV6-5
CASGETGTGNTIYF
TGTGCCAGCGGGGAGACAGGGACTGGAAACACCATATATTTT
>TRBJ2-2|-|TRBD2|TRBV3-1/TRBV3-2
CASSQRLAGRTGELFF
TGTGCCAGCAGCCAACGACTAGCGGGAAGGACCGGGGAGCTGTTTTTT
>TRBJ2-3|-|-|TRBV18
CASSRDLGTDTQYF
TGTGCCAGCTCACGGGACTTGGGCACAGATACGCAGTATTTT
>TRBJ2-1|-|TRBD2|TRBV10-3
CAITRTLTSGSYNEQFF
TGTGCCATCACCCGCACCCTTACTAGCGGCTCCTACAATGAGCAGTTCTTC
>TRBJ2-2|-|-|TRBV18
CASSRGSTTGELFF
TGTGCCAGCTCACGCGGGTCTACCACCGGGGAGCTGTTTTTT
>TRBJ2-5|few|TRBD1|TRBV7-2
CASSLESLWTGAQETQYF
TGTGCCAGCAGCTTAGAGAGTCTCTGGACAGGTGCTCAAGAGACCCAGTACTTC
>TRBJ1-6|-|-|TRBV19
CASSMIATGNSPLHF
TGTGCCAGTAGTATGATTGCGACAGGCAATTCACCCCTCCACTTT
>TRBJ2-7|-|-|TRBV6-2/TRBV6-3
CASSYSGSSSYEQYF
TGTGCCAGCAGTTACTCGGGCTCCAGCTCCTACGAGCAGTACTTC
>TRBJ2-1|-|TRBD2|TRBV19
CASSIGGAYNEQFF
TGTGCCAGTAGTATCGGGGGGGCCTACAATGAGCAGTTCTTC
>TRBJ1-2|once|-|TRBV20-1
CSASPVGDGYTF
TGCAGTGCTAGTCCGGTAGGAGATGGCTACACCTTC
>TRBJ2-3|-|TRBD2|TRBV24-1
CATSDLQGVGLAGELRSTDTQYF
TGTGCCACCAGTGATTTGCAAGGTGTGGGACTAGCGGGGGAGCTACGATCCACAGATACGCAGTATTTT
>TRBJ1-3|few|-|TRBV12-3/TRBV12-4
CASTGSTGNTIYF
TGTGCCAGCACGGGGTCTACTGGAAACACCATATATTTT
>TRBJ1-3|-|-|TRBV6-5
CASTIGGNTIYF
TGTGCCAGCACAATCGGGGGAAACACCATATATTTT
>TRBJ2-5|-|-|TRBV7-2
CASSRVGGVETQYF
TGTGCCAGCTCGAGAGTCGGCGGGGTGGAGACCCAGTACTTC
>TRBJ1-6|few|-|TRBV7-6
CASSLGARGGNSPLHF
TGTGCCAGCAGCTTAGGGGCCAGGGGCGGTAATTCACCCCTCCACTTT
>TRBJ1-1|-|-|TRBV6-1
CASSEYGGAGTVMNTEAFF
TGTGCCAGCAGTGAATACGGAGGGGCAGGGACGGTTATGAACACTGAAGCTTTCTTT
>TRBJ2-5|-|TRBD2|TRBV9
CASSITPGLAGGLKETQYF
TGTGCCAGCAGCATAACCCCGGGACTAGCGGGGGGGCTCAAGGAGACCCAGTACTTC
>TRBJ1-5|-|TRBD1|TRBV7-3
CASSLKGGVCGVRNQPQHF
TGTGCCAGCAGCTTAAAAGGGGGCGTTTGTGGGGTTAGGAATCAGCCCCAGCATTTT
>TRBJ2-5|-|TRBD2|TRBV5-4
CASSLIALAGGLETQYF
TGTGCCAGCAGCTTGATAGCACTAGCGGGGGGGCTTGAGACCCAGTACTTC
>TRBJ1-3|-|-|TRBV5-1
CASSLLDTNSGNTIYF
TGCGCCAGCAGCTTGTTAGACACCAACTCTGGAAACACCATATATTTT
>TRBJ1-3|-|-|TRBV6-6
CASRLQGSGNTIYF
TGTGCCAGCAGACTACAGGGATCTGGAAACACCATATATTTT
>TRBJ2-5|few|-|TRBV6-5
CASTKQGSGETQYF
TGTGCCAGCACCAAACAGGGGAGCGGGGAGACCCAGTACTTC
>TRBJ2-1|-|TRBD2|TRBV7-3
CASSSAGGDHNEQFF
TGTGCCAGCAGCTCAGCGGGGGGAGATCACAATGAGCAGTTCTTC
>TRBJ2-5|-|TRBD2|TRBV2
CASGGLAGGQETQYF
TGTGCCAGCGGCGGACTAGCGGGGGGACAAGAGACCCAGTACTTC
>TRBJ2-7|few|-|TRBV29-1
CSVEAPRGMREQYF
TGCAGCGTTGAAGCGCCCCGGGGGATGAGGGAGCAGTACTTC
>TRBJ2-6|-|-|TRBV3-1/TRBV3-2
CASSQQQGPTGANVLTF
TGTGCCAGCAGCCAACAACAGGGCCCAACTGGGGCCAACGTCCTGACTTTC
>TRBJ1-1|-|-|TRBV3-1/TRBV3-2
CASSIGQPRTEAFF
TGTGCCAGCAGCATCGGACAGCCGAGGACTGAAGCTTTCTTT